This entry lists 23 T cell receptor beta chains sequenced from one sample in a study of patients and donors after allogeneic stem cell transplantation. TCRdb reprocessed the RT-PCR reads via MiXCR and lists one record per CDR3 protein. Of hundreds of thousands of distinct CDR3 sequences listed, about 38% were seen once; the top ten hold around a tenth. Input material: blood, either unsorted or a sorted T cell fraction (not recorded which). These TCRs come from a human donor who was either an allogeneic HSCT recipient or a stem cell or donor lymphocyte infusion donor (not recorded which). It is not recorded whose cells these are; they may come from a transplant donor.

This chain links TRBV20-1 with TRBJ2-1; TRBD2 matches at 7 bases. The CDR3 is made up of 15 amino acids. Trimming at V came to 0 bases and at J to 3 bases, leaving 5 bases not matched to a gene. Germline CDR1 and CDR2: DFQATT and SNEGSKA (reference sequence). Here the CDR3 reads CSARENERGYNEQFF. Here the CDR3 DNA reads TGCAGTGCTAGAGAGAACGAGCGGGGCTACAATGAGCAGTTCTTC.

This clonotype was counted only a few times. The J gene is TRBJ1-2, the V gene TRBV4-1; no reliable D call. Trimming took 2 bases from V and 0 from J, leaving 13 bases between them. The CDR3 contains 16 residues. Germline CDR1 and CDR2: MGHRA and YSYEKL. This chain's CDR3 is CASSQTSTWTNYGYTF. For the CDR3, the DNA is TGCGCCAGCAGCCAAACGTCGACGTGGACTAACTATGGCTACACCTTC.

The CDR3 bases are TGTGCCAGCAGTTATCCCAGGGGGCGAAGGTTCCTCGAGCAGTACTTC. It encodes CASSYPRGRRFLEQYF. This chain connects TRBV6-9 to TRBJ2-7; 8 positions match TRBD1. The germline gives CDR1 MNHGY, CDR2 SVAAGI. CDR3 length: 16 amino acids. Trimming took 2 bases from V and 6 from J; bases not matched to a gene: 12.

The rearrangement links TRBV5-1 to TRBJ2-2; TRBD2 matches 10 bases. The CDR3 length is 18 residues. With 6 bases clipped from V and 0 bases from J, the junction kept 11 bases outside the gene matches. CDR1 and CDR2 from the germline V gene are SGHRS and YFSETQ. CDR3 sequence (DNA): TGCGCCAGCACCCCAGGGACTAGCGCCCTCGCGAACACCGGGGAGCTGTTTTTT. Amino acids: CASTPGTSALANTGELFF. The variable domain in full, with the rest retrieved from reference TRBV5-1 and TRBJ2-2, is KAGVTQTPRYLIKTRGQQVTLSCSPISGHRSVSWYQQTPGQGLQFLFEYFSETQRNKGNFPGRFSGRQFSNSRSEMNVSTLELGDSALYLCASTPGTSALANTGELFFGEGSRLTVL.

The V gene is TRBV20-1, the J gene TRBJ1-4; no clear D gene. Germline V gene sequence: CDR1 DFQATT, CDR2 SNEGSKA (reference sequence). V lost 0 bases to trimming and J lost 5 bases, with 10 bases between them. The CDR3 has 14 amino acids. The CDR3 sequence is CSARDLLGNEKLFF. The DNA of the CDR3 is TGCAGTGCTAGAGATCTATTAGGCAATGAAAAACTGTTTTTT.

This clonotype has just a few counts. This sequence joins TRBV20-1 and TRBJ1-4; D is undetermined. Trimming shortened V by 5 bases and J by 7 bases, and 11 bases separated the two germline ends. The V gene's germline CDR1 is DFQATT and CDR2 SNEGSKA (reference sequence). The CDR3 is made up of 12 amino acids. DNA for the CDR3: TGCAGTGCTCCCTTGGTTGGTGAAAAACTGTTTTTT. Amino acid sequence: CSAPLVGEKLFF.

The CDR3 nucleotides read TGTGCCAGCAGTTCCTACAGACAGGAAGAGACCCAGTACTTC. Protein product: CASSSYRQEETQYF. The gene calls are TRBV12-3 or TRBV12-4 and TRBJ2-5, with D possibly TRBD1 on 6 matching bases. The CDR3 spans 14 residues. Deletions cut 4 bases from V and 3 bases from J, with 12 bases between.

This clonotype has just a few counts. This chain joins TRBV10-3 and TRBJ2-3; no reliable D call. CDR3 length: 14 amino acids. Trimming removed 4 bases from V and 0 bases from J, with 8 bases in between. Germline CDR1 ENHRY, CDR2 SYGVKD. In nucleotides, the CDR3 is TGTGCCATCAGTGCTGGGTTTAGCACAGATACGCAGTATTTT. It specifies CAISAGFSTDTQYF.

V gene TRBV7-3 combines with J gene TRBJ1-1; no reliable D call. This CDR3 contains 15 residues. V shed 2 bases and J shed 4 bases, with 14 bases lying between them. CDR1 is SGHTA, CDR2 FQGTGA, per germline. CDR3 sequence reads: CASSLGSSWGTEAFF. CDR3 nucleotides: TGTGCCAGCAGCTTAGGGAGTAGTTGGGGCACTGAAGCTTTCTTT.

This clonotype was detected only a few times. The chain is built from TRBV12-3 or TRBV12-4 and TRBJ1-2, with D perhaps TRBD1 (6 bases). CDR3 length: 14 residues. Trimming pared 8 bases from V and 3 bases from J, leaving 16 bases between. The CDR3 bases are TGTGCCAGCTATACCCCCAGACAGGACTATGGCTACACCTTC. Its protein is CASYTPRQDYGYTF.

This clonotype was seen a few times. V gene TRBV12-3 or TRBV12-4 combines with J gene TRBJ2-3, with a tentative D call TRBD2 (5 bases). Trimming removed 6 bases at V and 6 bases at J, with 10 bases between. CDR3 length: 12 amino acids. CDR3 residues: CASSGGSDTQYF. The CDR3, as DNA: TGTGCCAGCAGCGGAGGCTCCGATACGCAGTATTTT.

This clonotype has just a few counts. The J gene is TRBJ1-5, the V gene TRBV27, with D uncertain. V was trimmed by 3 bases and J by 0 bases, leaving 6 bases between them. The CDR3 consists of 14 residues. From germline, CDR1 is MNHEY and CDR2 SMNVEV (reference sequence). The CDR3 region is CASSFLYSNQPQHF. As DNA, the CDR3 is TGTGCCAGCAGTTTTCTTTATAGCAATCAGCCCCAGCATTTT.

This chain links TRBV4-3 with TRBJ1-2, with a weak D call TRBD1 (6 bases). Germline-derived CDR1 and CDR2 are LGHNA and YSLEER. V lost 1 base and J 3 bases, leaving 15 bases between the germline ends. The CDR3 runs 16 residues. The CDR3 sequence: CASSQGTGWIDYGYTF. Written as DNA, the CDR3 is TGCGCCAGCAGCCAAGGCACAGGGTGGATTGACTATGGCTACACCTTC.

The CDR3 DNA is TGTGCCAGCAGCGTCCGGCAAGGGAGTGAAAAACTGTTTTTT. Its protein product is CASSVRQGSEKLFF. The chain uses TRBV5-5 and TRBJ1-4; D unclear. CDR3 size: 14 residues. The V end was cut by 4 bases, the J end by 7 bases, with 14 bases between. The germline CDR1 and CDR2 sequences are SGHKS and YYEKEE (reference sequence).

The chain couples TRBV12-3 or TRBV12-4 to TRBJ2-1, with TRBD2 identical over 10 bases. The CDR3 contains 15 residues. Trimming at V came to 6 bases and at J to 4 bases, leaving 6 bases not matched to a gene. The CDR3 reads CASSLSGGVYNEQFF. CDR3 in DNA: TGTGCCAGCAGCCTGAGCGGGGGGGTTTACAATGAGCAGTTCTTC.

The rearrangement joins TRBV12-3 or TRBV12-4 to TRBJ1-1; 7 bases align to TRBD1. This CDR3 comprises 17 residues. Trimming removed 5 bases from V and 5 bases from J; junction bases left unmatched: 17. The CDR3 bases are TGTGCCAGCAGTCCGTCCTTAGACAGGGCAAGAGGTACTGAAGCTTTCTTT. This codes for CASSPSLDRARGTEAFF.

CDR3 coding DNA: TGTGCCACCAGTGTGGGTGATACGCAGTATTTT. Translating it yields CATSVGDTQYF. The chain joins TRBV24-1 to TRBJ2-3; D gene unclear. Looked up from germline, CDR1 is KGHDR and CDR2 is SFDVKD. CDR3 length: 11 amino acids. V was cut by 5 bases and J by 6 bases, with 5 bases left in between.

The rearrangement links TRBV20-1 to TRBJ1-2, with D unresolved. The germline V gene has CDR1 DFQATT and CDR2 SNEGSKA (reference sequence). CDR3 length: 12 amino acids. The V and J ends lost 6 bases and 0 bases respectively, with 8 bases between them. The CDR3 here is CSAAPANYGYTF. CDR3 in DNA: TGCAGTGCGGCCCCAGCTAACTATGGCTACACCTTC.

This chain uses TRBV7-8 with TRBJ2-3; 7 bases line up with TRBD1. With V trimmed by 5 bases and J by 5 bases, 7 bases remained unmatched. The CDR3 runs to 14 residues. The germline CDR1 and CDR2 sequences are SGHVS and FQNEAQ. Here the CDR3 reads CASSPDRVLDTQYF. In DNA, the CDR3 is TGTGCCAGCAGCCCCGACAGGGTTCTAGATACGCAGTATTTT. Full variable domain (remainder filled in from reference TRBV7-8 and TRBJ2-3): GAGVSQSPRYKVAKRGQDVALRCDPISGHVSLFWYQQALGQGPEFLTYFQNEAQLDKSGLPSDRFFAERPEGSVSTLKIQRTQQEDSAVYLCASSPDRVLDTQYFGPGTRLTVL.

This clonotype was seen only a few times. The chain links TRBV6-2 or TRBV6-3 to TRBJ1-1, with 9 nucleotides matching TRBD1. Germline values: CDR1 MNHEY, CDR2 SVGEGT. The CDR3 extends over 16 amino acids. V trimming: 1 base; J trimming: 1 base; junction bases outside the gene matches: 4. CDR3 nucleotide sequence: TGTGCCAGCAGTTACTGGGGACAGGGTCGGAACACTGAAGCTTTCTTT. Translation gives CASSYWGQGRNTEAFF.

This clonotype was detected only a few times. V and J are TRBV7-9 and TRBJ2-5; D gene unclear. CDR1 and CDR2 (germline): SEHNR, FQNEAQ (reference sequence). Trimming shortened V by 2 bases and J by 1 base, and 8 bases separated the two germline ends. The CDR3 length is 14 residues. The DNA for the CDR3 is TGTGCCAGCAGCTTACCGATTCTCCAAGAGACCCAGTACTTC. Protein: CASSLPILQETQYF.

The chain has TRBV4-2 and TRBJ2-7; tentatively, D is TRBD1 or TRBD2 (6 bases each). Trimming removed 2 bases from V and 1 base from J, with 12 bases in between. Germline V gene lookup returns CDR1 LGHNA and CDR2 YNFKEQ. The CDR3 spans 15 residues. The CDR3 sequence is CASSQPEGGSYEQYF. The CDR3 coding sequence is TGTGCCAGCAGCCAACCTGAGGGGGGATCCTACGAGCAGTACTTC.

This sequence joins TRBV12-3 or TRBV12-4 and TRBJ2-3; 7 bases map to TRBD1. This CDR3 contains 13 residues. V lost 6 bases to trimming and J lost 4 bases; unmatched junction nucleotides: 4. DNA of the CDR3: TGTGCCAGCAGCTCCGGACAGGCAGATACGCAGTATTTT. Translated, it gives CASSSGQADTQYF.